A selection of T cell receptor beta chains follows, all from one sample in a study of tumor and adjacent non-tumor tissue in lung cancer. TCRdb fed the multiplex PCR reads into MiXCR, producing one record per CDR3 protein. The sample holds some 100,000 distinct CDR3 sequences, around 80% seen once. The specimen was lung tumor tissue. The source is a woman aged 60 to 75 with non-small cell lung cancer. Each CDR3 is given with its conserved first and last residue. D genes are given only for firm matches. Only some rows state a clone size, as once, few, many or a class for expanded clones.

-,TRBJ1-5,TRBV20-1,TRBD1,CSARGTGGSEPQRF,TGTAGTGCTAGAGGGACAGGGGGCTCGGAGCCCCAGCGTTTT
once,TRBJ2-1,TRBV20-1,-,CSAREGQGGAYNEEFF,TGCAGTGCTAGAGAGGGTCAAGGGGGGGCATACAATGAGGAGTTCTTC
-,TRBJ2-5,TRBV11-2,TRBD1,CASSFTRGKTQYF,TGTGCTAGCAGCTTTACCAGGGGGAAGACCCAGTACTTC
-,TRBJ1-5,TRBV7-9,-,CASSVDSGPRARQPQHF,TGTGCCAGCAGCGTGGATTCCGGGCCCCGAGCGCGTCAGCCCCAGCATTTT
-,TRBJ1-1,TRBV20-1,TRBD1,CSARRVQGNTKAFF,TGCAGTGCTAGAAGGGTACAGGGGAACACTAAAGCTTTCTTT
many,TRBJ1-1,TRBV4-3,-,CASSQAEGGGREAFF,TGCGCCAGCAGCCAAGCCGAGGGGGGAGGGCGTGAAGCTTTCTTT
-,TRBJ2-7,TRBV5-4,-,CASSMEQFSYEQYF,TGTGCCAGCAGCATGGAACAATTCTCCTACGAACAGTACTTC
-,TRBJ1-4,TRBV28,-,CASSLHIKGTRPEKLFF,TGTGCCAGCAGTTTGCACATCAAGGGGACTCGCCCGGAAAAACTGTTTTTT
-,TRBJ1-1,TRBV6-2/TRBV6-3,-,CASSYMVSTEAFF,TGTGCCAGTAGTTACATGGTTTCAACTGAAGCTTTCTTT
once,TRBJ2-2,TRBV11-1,TRBD1,CAISAWTGVNTRVLFF,TGTGCCATCAGCGCCTGGACAGGGGTGAACACCAGGGTACTGTTTTTT
-,TRBJ1-4,TRBV6-1,-,CASSEGPGMTTNEELFF,TGTGCCAGCAGTGAGGGTCCGGGAATGACAACCAATGAAGAACTGTTTTTT
once,TRBJ1-2,TRBV6-1,-,CASSEMWPGASYGYTF,TGTGCCAGCAGTGAAATGTGGCCAGGGGCCAGCTATGGCTACACCTTC
-,TRBJ2-6,TRBV4-3,-,CAISQDPDSGANVLTF,TGCGCCATCAGTCAAGATCCAGACTCTGGGGCCAACGTCCTGACTTTC
few,TRBJ2-5,TRBV28,TRBD1,CASSLSSGTAQETHYF,TGTGCCAGCAGTTTATCTTCCGGGACAGCTCAAGAGACCCACTACTTC
-,TRBJ2-1,TRBV18,TRBD1,CASSRETGGNEQFF,TGTGCCAGCTCACGAGAGACAGGGGGCAATGAGCAGTTCTTC
-,TRBJ1-6,TRBV30,TRBD1,CACTGEYNSLPHF,TGTGCCTGTACAGGGGAATATAATTCACTCCCCCACTTT
many,TRBJ2-5,TRBV12-3/TRBV12-4,-,CASSLGQELTQYF,TGTGCCAGCAGTTTAGGTCAGGAACTAACCCAGTACTTC
few,TRBJ2-7,TRBV29-1,-,CSALHGQYF,TGCAGCGCACTCCACGGGCAGTACTTC
-,TRBJ2-1,TRBV20-1,TRBD2,CSARDSLAVGYEQFF,TGCAGTGCTAGAGATAGTCTAGCGGTAGGGTATGAGCAGTTCTTC
-,TRBJ2-3,TRBV28,-,CASNTPTDTQYF,TGTGCCAGCAACACGCCGACGGATACGCAGTATTTT
-,TRBJ2-5,TRBV28,-,CASSLGPRLGEETQYF,TGTGCCAGCAGTTTAGGCCCTCGATTGGGAGAAGAGACCCAGTACTTC
-,TRBJ2-1,TRBV11-3,-,CPSTLGGGSYNEQFF,TGTCCCAGCACCTTAGGCGGGGGCTCATACAATGAGCAGTTCTTC
-,TRBJ1-1,TRBV6-2/TRBV6-3,TRBD1,CASRGQVQAFF,TGTGCCAGCAGGGGACAGGTCCAAGCTTTCTTT
-,TRBJ2-2,TRBV11-1,TRBD1,CASRVWTGVNAGELFF,TGTGCCAGCAGGGTCTGGACAGGGGTGAACGCCGGGGAGCTGTTTTTT
many,TRBJ2-1,TRBV6-1,-,CASIFAGSNEQFF,TGTGCCAGCATTTTTGCGGGGTCCAATGAGCAGTTCTTC
-,TRBJ2-3,TRBV20-1,-,CNARYGIPVADSQYF,TGCAATGCTAGATATGGGATCCCCGTTGCAGATTCGCAGTATTTT
many,TRBJ1-1,TRBV5-4,-,CASSDQNTEAFF,TGTGCCAGCAGCGACCAGAACACTGAAGCTTTCTTT
-,TRBJ1-5,TRBV7-8,-,CASSSRASNQPQHF,TGTGCCAGTAGTTCGAGGGCCAGCAATCAGCCCCAGCATTTT
-,TRBJ1-1,TRBV14,-,CASSQGGLFTEAFF,TGTGCCAGCAGCCAAGGAGGGCTATTCACTGAAGCTTTCTTT
-,TRBJ1-2,TRBV7-2,-,CASSWTRGLYGYTF,TGTGCCAGCAGCTGGACCAGGGGCCTCTATGGCTACACCTTC
many,TRBJ1-2,TRBV6-5,TRBD1,CASTQGTGGGGYTF,TGTGCCAGCACCCAAGGGACAGGGGGCGGTGGCTACACCTTC
many,TRBJ2-5,TRBV6-6,TRBD1,CASTSTGIGETQYF,TGTGCCAGCACATCGACAGGGATCGGAGAGACCCAGTACTTC
few,TRBJ2-7,TRBV11-2,-,CASSLSSGELYF,TGTGCCAGCAGCTTATCGTCCGGGGAGCTATACTTC
-,TRBJ2-3,TRBV4-3,-,CASSHETCGTDTKYF,TGCGCCAGCAGCCACGAGACATGTGGCACAGATACGAAGTATTTT
-,TRBJ2-1,TRBV6-5,-,CASQRGSYNEQLF,TGTGCTAGCCAGCGCGGCTCCTACAATGAGCAGTTGTTC
-,TRBJ2-6,TRBV12-3/TRBV12-4,-,CASMRTWGEAGANVLTF,TGTGCCAGCATGAGGACATGGGGCGAGGCTGGGGCCAACGTCCTGACTTTC
-,TRBJ1-2,TRBV25-1,TRBD1,CASSVTGRGGYTF,TGTGCCAGCAGTGTGACAGGGAGGGGTGGCTACACCTTC
-,TRBJ2-5,TRBV20-1,-,CSARDPREGSETQYF,TGCAGTGCTAGAGACCCCAGGGAAGGGTCAGAGACCCAGTACTTC